Below, one T cell receptor (beta chain) is given with its context. The data belong to a study of blood T cell repertoires in COVID-19. About the research overall: COVID-19 samples from acute and convalescent phases originated in the United States, Italy and Spain. In each case, the material was cDNA or gDNA derived from T cells, B-cell-depleted T cells, or PBMCs.

V shed 3 bases and J 6 bases; nucleotides not matched to a gene: 6. CDR3 length: 14 amino acids. Germline CDR1 is KGHDR and CDR2 is SFDVKD. Original processing notes: Amplified reference gene primers provided the basis for estimating nucleated cell counts. The method was immunoSEQ multiplex PCR; TCRdb's version includes in-frame clones alone and lacks a portion of them. The V and J calls and clone size come from that table; D and trimming were worked out from the DNA. Among roughly 340,000 clones listed, more than 75% were seen once. Specimen: peripheral blood. The clonotype originates from a woman between 18 and 29 years old who had recovered from COVID-19. The chain employs TRBV24-1 and TRBJ1-2, with TRBD1 matching 7 bases. CDR3 nucleotide sequence: TGTGCCACCAGTGATAGTGGCAGGGGGAATGGCTACACCTTC. This translates into CATSDSGRGNGYTF.